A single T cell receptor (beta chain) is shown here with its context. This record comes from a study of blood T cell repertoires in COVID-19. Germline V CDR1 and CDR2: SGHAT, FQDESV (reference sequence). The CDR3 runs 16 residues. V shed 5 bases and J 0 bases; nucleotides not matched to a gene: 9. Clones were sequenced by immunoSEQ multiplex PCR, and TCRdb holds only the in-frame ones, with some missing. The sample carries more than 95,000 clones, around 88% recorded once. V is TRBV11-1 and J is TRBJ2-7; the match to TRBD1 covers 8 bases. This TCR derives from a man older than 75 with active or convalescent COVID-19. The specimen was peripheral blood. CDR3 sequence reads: CASSLTGGSSSYEQYF. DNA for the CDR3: TGTGCCAGCAGCCTAACAGGGGGATCAAGCTCCTACGAGCAGTACTTC.